The 24 T cell receptor beta chains below all came from one sample that was sequenced in a study of OX40 agonist ivuxolimab in advanced cancers. TCRdb keeps only in-frame clones here, not all; method: immunoSEQ multiplex PCR. Among tens of thousands of clones, 65% to 85% were seen once, and the ten largest hold around 0.77%. The input for sequencing was CD4+ or CD8+ T cells sorted from blood, taken in a trial of the OX40 agonist ivuxolimab. The receptors were gathered from an adult with an advanced solid tumor such as melanoma, head and neck, liver or kidney cancer.

This clone came up a few times. CDR3 loop: CASSIQGSTDTQYF. CDR3 DNA: TGTGCCAGCAGCATACAGGGGAGCACAGATACGCAGTATTTT. The chain combines TRBV7-2 with TRBJ2-3; 7 nucleotides agree with TRBD1. Germline V gives CDR1 SGHTA, CDR2 FQGNSA. CDR3 size: 14 residues. V lost 5 bases to trimming and J lost 0 bases; unmatched junction nucleotides: 2.

This chain connects TRBV19 to TRBJ2-2; D is possibly TRBD1 (6 bases). V gave up 3 bases and J gave up 7 bases, with 18 bases separating them. The CDR3 runs to 16 residues. Germline V gene lookup returns CDR1 LNHDA and CDR2 SQIVND (reference sequence). The CDR3 nucleotides are TGTGCCAGTAGTATGAAAGCCCCCCTAGGGGGCGGGGAGCTGTTTTTT. It translates to CASSMKAPLGGGELFF.

The genes are TRBV6-5 and TRBJ1-4; 7 bases agree with TRBD1. This CDR3 is 16 amino acids long. The junction had 10 bases not matched to a gene; V was cut back by 4 bases and J by 5 bases. Germline CDR1 reads MNHEY; CDR2 reads SVGAGI. DNA for the CDR3: TGTGCCAGCAGTTCCAGCCGGGACAGTGCGAATGAAAAACTGTTTTTT. It translates to CASSSSRDSANEKLFF.

CDR3 protein: CALDRGYNEQFF. Written as DNA, the CDR3 is TGTGCCTTGGACAGGGGCTACAATGAGCAGTTCTTC. V gene TRBV30 combines with J gene TRBJ2-1; 9 nucleotides line up with TRBD1. CDR1 GTSNPN and CDR2 SVGIG come from the germline V gene (reference sequence). Losses at the gene ends were 7 bases for V and 3 bases for J; bases not matched to a gene: 1. There are 12 residues in the CDR3.

The chain couples TRBV5-6 to TRBJ2-7, with D hard to call. Germline assignment: CDR1 SGHDT and CDR2 YYEEEE. Trimming stripped 5 bases from V and 4 bases from J, with 16 bases between. The CDR3 spans 14 residues. For the CDR3, the DNA is TGTGCCAGCAGTCAACCGTTCGGCCAATACGAGCAGTACTTC. It specifies CASSQPFGQYEQYF.

The chain combines TRBV5-6 with TRBJ2-7; 13 positions match TRBD2. This CDR3 comprises 17 residues. CDR1 SGHDT and CDR2 YYEEEE come from the germline V gene. V dropped 3 bases and J dropped 0; count of bases not matched to a gene: 6. The CDR3 spells CASSSPGLAGSSYEQYF. CDR3 bases: TGTGCCAGCAGCTCCCCGGGACTAGCGGGGAGCTCCTACGAGCAGTACTTC.

This rearrangement joins TRBV5-1 to TRBJ2-1; 8 nucleotides match TRBD2. The CDR3 length is 13 residues. V dropped 4 bases and J dropped 8; count of bases not matched to a gene: 5. Germline V lookup: CDR1 SGHRS, CDR2 YFSETQ. The CDR3 nucleotides are TGCGCCAGCAGCGGGCCGGGAGGGGATGAGCAGTTCTTC. Translating gives CASSGPGGDEQFF.

Only a few counts were recorded for this clone. Other DNA sequences in the sample encode the same CDR3. The chain has TRBV7-9 and TRBJ1-5, with unresolved D. The CDR3 length is 14 residues. Germline CDR1 reads SEHNR; CDR2 reads FQNEAQ (reference sequence). Trimming took 2 bases from V and 5 from J, leaving 10 bases between them. The CDR3 reads CASSLWDRHQPQHF. CDR3 DNA: TGTGCCAGCAGCTTATGGGATAGGCATCAGCCCCAGCATTTT.

This chain joins TRBV11-3 and TRBJ2-5, with 10 positions matching TRBD1. This CDR3 contains 16 residues. CDR1 and CDR2 (germline): SGHNT, YENEEA. Trimming cost V 2 bases and J 2 bases; bases outside gene matches: 5. CDR3 sequence: CASSLSWTGGQETQYF. The CDR3 nucleotides are TGTGCCAGCAGCTTAAGCTGGACAGGGGGGCAAGAGACCCAGTACTTC.

This rearrangement joins TRBV29-1 to TRBJ2-6; no definite D call. Trimming removed 1 base from V and 1 base from J, with 8 bases in between. Germline CDR1 is SQVTM and CDR2 is ANQGSEA. The CDR3 length is 15 residues. CDR3 sequence: CSVEVQASGANVLTF. The CDR3 coding sequence is TGCAGCGTTGAAGTCCAGGCTTCTGGGGCCAACGTCCTGACTTTC. Full variable domain (outside the CDR3, taken from reference TRBV29-1 and TRBJ2-6): SAVISQKPSRDICQRGTSLTIQCQVDSQVTMMFWYRQQPGQSLTLIATANQGSEATYESGFVIDKFPISRPNLTFSTLTVSNMSPEDSSIYLCSVEVQASGANVLTFGAGSRLTVL.

V is TRBV18 and J is TRBJ1-4; D is uncertain. V gave up 2 bases and J gave up 8 bases, with 3 bases separating them. This CDR3 is built from 11 residues. The germline V gene has CDR1 KGHSH and CDR2 LQKENI. The CDR3 sequence is CASSPGEKLFF. CDR3 nucleotide sequence: TGTGCCAGCTCACCAGGCGAAAAACTGTTTTTT.

The V gene is TRBV10-3, the J gene TRBJ1-4; 8 positions agree with TRBD1. Germline CDR1 ENHRY, CDR2 SYGVKD. The junction had 7 bases not matched to a gene; V was cut back by 5 bases and J by 5 bases. The CDR3 contains 15 residues. The CDR3 nucleotides are TGTGCCATCAGTCGCACGGGACAGGCGAATGAAAAACTGTTTTTT. Protein product: CAISRTGQANEKLFF.

The chain recombines TRBV6-1 with TRBJ2-7; the D gene is possibly TRBD2 (5 bases). Germline values: CDR1 MNHNS, CDR2 SASEGT. Trimming took 0 bases from V and 7 from J, leaving 28 bases between them. This CDR3 has 19 residues. In nucleotides, the CDR3 is TGTGCCAGCAGTGAAGCTCTCCGGGGAAGTGTAACTACGACGACGGAGCAGTACTTC. Its translation is CASSEALRGSVTTTTEQYF.

This rearrangement joins TRBV30 to TRBJ1-2; 7 nucleotides match TRBD1. Trimming at V came to 2 bases and at J to 3 bases, leaving 6 bases not matched to a gene. The CDR3 consists of 14 residues. CDR1 is GTSNPN, CDR2 SVGIG, per germline (reference sequence). The CDR3: CAWSHRGSDYGYTF. The CDR3 DNA reads as TGTGCCTGGAGTCACAGGGGCTCGGACTATGGCTACACCTTC.

This clone was detected only a few times. The V and J genes are TRBV5-6 and TRBJ2-5, with 8 bases lining up with TRBD2. The germline CDR1 and CDR2 sequences are SGHDT and YYEEEE. J lost 1 base, V lost 0 bases, and 5 bases had no gene match. This CDR3 contains 16 residues. This CDR3 is CASSLVIAGFQETQYF. Written as DNA, the CDR3 is TGTGCCAGCAGCTTGGTAATAGCGGGGTTCCAAGAGACCCAGTACTTC. The full variable domain, completed using reference TRBV5-6 and TRBJ2-5, is DAGVTQSPTHLIKTRGQQVTLRCSPKSGHDTVSWYQQALGQGPQFIFQYYEEEERQRGNFPDRFSGHQFPNYSSELNVNALLLGDSALYLCASSLVIAGFQETQYFGPGTRLLVL.

The chain uses TRBV28 and TRBJ1-1; D is possibly TRBD1 (5 bases). Germline V gene sequence: CDR1 MDHEN, CDR2 SYDVKM. This CDR3 contains 13 residues. V lost 6 bases and J lost 8, with 16 bases in between. The DNA of the CDR3 is TGTGCCAGCAGCGTAGGTGGGGCGGCCGAAGCTTTCTTT. Residues: CASSVGGAAEAFF.

The chain carries TRBV2 and TRBJ1-2; D gene ambiguous. Looked up from germline, CDR1 is SNHLY and CDR2 is FYNNEI. This CDR3 is 14 amino acids long. Trimming took off 4 bases at V and 0 bases at J, with 9 bases between the two ends. CDR3 protein: CASSGRVSNYGYTF. CDR3 nucleotide sequence: TGTGCCAGCAGTGGTAGGGTCTCTAACTATGGCTACACCTTC.

J is TRBJ2-7 and V is TRBV10-1; D is unclear. The length of the CDR3 is 13 residues. CDR1 is WNHNN and CDR2 is SYGVQD in the germline V gene (reference sequence). Trimming pared 10 bases from V and 5 bases from J, leaving 18 bases between. The CDR3 loop reads CAILHCRVNEQYF. Here the CDR3 DNA reads TGCGCCATCCTCCACTGTCGGGTCAACGAGCAGTACTTC.

This chain uses TRBV15 with TRBJ1-4, with D perhaps matching TRBD1 (6 bases). The CDR3 sequence is 16 residues long. From germline, CDR1 is LNHNV and CDR2 YYDKDF (reference sequence). The germline V and J ends were trimmed by 1 base and 3 bases, with 12 bases remaining between them. CDR3 loop: CATSRGTTGSNEKLFF. The CDR3 nucleotides read TGTGCCACCAGCAGAGGGACGACAGGTTCTAATGAAAAACTGTTTTTT.

V and J are TRBV6-5 and TRBJ1-6; 7 nucleotides line up with TRBD1. Germline-derived CDR1 and CDR2 are MNHEY and SVGAGI. The CDR3 is made up of 12 amino acids. The CDR3 DNA is TGTACTCGGGGGACAGATAATTCACCCCTCCACTTT. Its protein is CTRGTDNSPLHF.

The chain combines TRBV7-2 with TRBJ2-2; 9 bases map to TRBD1. The V gene's germline CDR1 is SGHTA and CDR2 FQGNSA. The CDR3 extends over 15 amino acids. The CDR3 bases are TGTGTTTCGTCGTCGGGGACAGGGAGGTCCGGGGAGCTGTTTTTT. It yields the protein CVSSSGTGRSGELFF.

The rearrangement uses TRBV19 and TRBJ2-3, with D unresolved. CDR1 is LNHDA and CDR2 is SQIVND in the germline V gene (reference sequence). The V end lost 2 bases, the J end lost 1 base, and 10 bases lay between the germline ends. The CDR3 loop spans 15 amino acids. Here the CDR3 DNA reads TGTGCCAGTAGTATAACGGTTGATGGCACAGATACGCAGTATTTT. Translating gives CASSITVDGTDTQYF.

This clone was detected only a few times. The V gene is TRBV5-1, the J gene TRBJ2-5; TRBD2 matches at 12 bases. This CDR3 has 16 residues. Germline CDR1 reads SGHRS; CDR2 reads YFSETQ. V gave up 0 bases and J gave up 4 bases; unmatched junction bases: 4. DNA of the CDR3: TGCGCCAGCAGCTTGGATCTAGCGGGGGGGCGAGAGACCCAGTACTTC. It specifies CASSLDLAGGRETQYF.

This clone came up once. The chain combines TRBV21-1 with TRBJ1-5; the table names TRBD1, a call not compared with the DNA. TRBV21-1 is noted as a pseudogene. CDR3 length equals 16 residues. Here the CDR3 reads CASSNPTGMTGQPQHF. Written as DNA, the CDR3 is TGTGCCAGCAGCAACCCGACAGGGATGACGGGCCAGCCCCAGCATTTT.